This TCR beta chain was profiled in a study of blood T cell repertoires in COVID-19. Libraries were prepared by immunoSEQ multiplex PCR; TCRdb keeps only in-frame clonotypes and omits some of them. The sample lists about 340,000 clones, 70% to 90% seen once, with about 7% in the top ten. Enrolled during active infection, Seattle patients were then followed longitudinally. V lost 5 bases and J lost 4; bases outside the gene matches: 10. Per the germline V gene, CDR1 is SEHNR and CDR2 is FQNEAQ (reference sequence). The CDR3 extends over 16 amino acids. The source material was peripheral blood. The TCR comes from a woman in her sixties or seventies with COVID-19, enrolled during active disease. This chain links TRBV7-9 with TRBJ2-2, with 7 bases that match TRBD2. The CDR3 region has the DNA TGTGCCAGCAGCACCCCCGGGGGGAGGGGCACCGGGGAGCTGTTTTTT. Amino acids: CASSTPGGRGTGELFF.